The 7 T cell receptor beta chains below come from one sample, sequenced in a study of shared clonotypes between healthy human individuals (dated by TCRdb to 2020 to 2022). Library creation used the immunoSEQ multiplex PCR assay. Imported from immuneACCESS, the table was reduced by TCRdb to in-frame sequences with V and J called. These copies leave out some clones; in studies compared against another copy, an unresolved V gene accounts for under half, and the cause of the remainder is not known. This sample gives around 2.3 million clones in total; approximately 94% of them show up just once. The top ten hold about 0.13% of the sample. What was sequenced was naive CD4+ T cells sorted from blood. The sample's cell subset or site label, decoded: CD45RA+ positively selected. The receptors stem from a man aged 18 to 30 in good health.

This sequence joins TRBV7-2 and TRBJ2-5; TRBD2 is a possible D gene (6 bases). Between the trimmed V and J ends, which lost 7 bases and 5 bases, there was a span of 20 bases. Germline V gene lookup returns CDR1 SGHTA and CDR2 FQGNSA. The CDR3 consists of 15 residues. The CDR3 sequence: CASTKEGRASETQYF. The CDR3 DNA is TGTGCCAGCACCAAGGAGGGCCGAGCAAGCGAGACCCAGTACTTC.

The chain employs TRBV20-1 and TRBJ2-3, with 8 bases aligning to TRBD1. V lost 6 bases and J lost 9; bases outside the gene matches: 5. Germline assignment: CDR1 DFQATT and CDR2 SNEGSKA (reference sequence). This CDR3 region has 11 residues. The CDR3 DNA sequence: TGCAGTGCAAAAGGACAGGGAACGCAGTATTTT. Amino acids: CSAKGQGTQYF.

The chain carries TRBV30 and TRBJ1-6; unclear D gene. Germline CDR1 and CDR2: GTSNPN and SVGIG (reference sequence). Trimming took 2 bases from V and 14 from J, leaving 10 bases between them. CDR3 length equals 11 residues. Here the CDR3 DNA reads TGTGCCTGGAGTAGGCTCGGATCCCTCCACTTT. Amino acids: CAWSRLGSLHF.

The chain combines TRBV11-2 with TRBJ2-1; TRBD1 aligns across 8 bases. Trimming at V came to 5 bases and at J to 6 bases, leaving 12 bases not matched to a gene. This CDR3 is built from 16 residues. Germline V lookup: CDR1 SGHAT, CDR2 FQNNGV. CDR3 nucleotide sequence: TGTGCCAGCAGCGCGCTGAGAAGGACAGGGCCCAATGAGCAGTTCTTC. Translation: CASSALRRTGPNEQFF. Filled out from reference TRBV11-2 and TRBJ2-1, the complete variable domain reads EAGVAQSPRYKIIEKRQSVAFWCNPISGHATLYWYQQILGQGPKLLIQFQNNGVVDDSQLPKDRFSAERLKGVDSTLKIQPAKLEDSAVYLCASSALRRTGPNEQFFGPGTRLTVL.

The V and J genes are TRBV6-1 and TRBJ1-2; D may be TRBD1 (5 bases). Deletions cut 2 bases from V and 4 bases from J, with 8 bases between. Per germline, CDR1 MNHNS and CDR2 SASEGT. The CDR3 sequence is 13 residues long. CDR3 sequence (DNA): TGTGCCAGCAGTGAACAGGGACTCTATGGCTACACCTTC. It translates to CASSEQGLYGYTF.

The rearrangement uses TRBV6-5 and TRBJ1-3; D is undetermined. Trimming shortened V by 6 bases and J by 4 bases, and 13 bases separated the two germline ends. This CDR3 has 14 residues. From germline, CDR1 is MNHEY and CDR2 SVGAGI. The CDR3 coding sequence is TGTGCCAGCAGCGAATCCGTGTCCGGAAACACCATATATTTT. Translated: CASSESVSGNTIYF.

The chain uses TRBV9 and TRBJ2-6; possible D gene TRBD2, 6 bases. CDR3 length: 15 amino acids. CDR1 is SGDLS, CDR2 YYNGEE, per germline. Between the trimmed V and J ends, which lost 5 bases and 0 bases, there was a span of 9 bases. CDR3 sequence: CASSGGSSGANVLTF. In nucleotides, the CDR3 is TGTGCCAGCAGTGGGGGGAGCTCTGGGGCCAACGTCCTGACTTTC.